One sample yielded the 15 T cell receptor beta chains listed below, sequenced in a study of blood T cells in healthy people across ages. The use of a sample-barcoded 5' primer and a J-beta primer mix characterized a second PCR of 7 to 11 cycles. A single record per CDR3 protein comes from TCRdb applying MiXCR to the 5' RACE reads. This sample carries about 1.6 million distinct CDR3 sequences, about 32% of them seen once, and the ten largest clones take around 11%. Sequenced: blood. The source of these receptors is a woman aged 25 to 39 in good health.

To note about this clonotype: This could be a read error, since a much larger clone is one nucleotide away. The CDR3 protein is CASSLEGVRCGYTF. The CDR3 bases are TGCGCCAGCAGCTTGGAGGGGGTACGGTGTGGCTACACCTTC. The V and J genes are TRBV5-1 and TRBJ1-2, with TRBD1 as a possible D gene (6 bases). The germline gives CDR1 SGHRS, CDR2 YFSETQ. With 0 bases removed from V and 7 bases from J, the gap between germline ends came to 13 bases. The CDR3 runs 14 residues.

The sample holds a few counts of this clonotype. The CDR3, as DNA: TGTGCCAGCAGCTTGTGGAGAGCCAAAAACATTCAGTACTTC. Encoded protein: CASSLWRAKNIQYF. The chain carries TRBV5-5 and TRBJ2-4; no clear D gene. The CDR3 extends over 14 amino acids. Trimming cost V 1 base and J 0 bases, with 5 bases left between them. Germline values: CDR1 SGHKS, CDR2 YYEKEE (reference sequence).

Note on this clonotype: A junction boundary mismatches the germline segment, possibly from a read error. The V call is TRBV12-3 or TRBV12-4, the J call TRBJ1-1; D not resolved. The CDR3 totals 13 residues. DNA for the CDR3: TGTGCCAGCAGGATGCAAATGAACACTGAAGCCTTCTTT. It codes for CASRMQMNTEAFF.

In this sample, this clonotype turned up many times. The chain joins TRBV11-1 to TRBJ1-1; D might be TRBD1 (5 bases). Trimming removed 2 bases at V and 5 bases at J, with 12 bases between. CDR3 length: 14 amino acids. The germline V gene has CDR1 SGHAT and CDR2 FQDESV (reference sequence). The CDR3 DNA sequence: TGTGCCAGCAGCTTACCAGGGCCTCGAACTGAAGCTTTCTTT. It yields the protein CASSLPGPRTEAFF. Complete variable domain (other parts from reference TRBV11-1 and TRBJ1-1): EAEVAQSPRYKITEKSQAVAFWCDPISGHATLYWYRQILGQGPELLVQFQDESVVDDSQLPKDRFSAERLKGVDSTLKIQPAELGDSAMYLCASSLPGPRTEAFFGQGTRLTVV.

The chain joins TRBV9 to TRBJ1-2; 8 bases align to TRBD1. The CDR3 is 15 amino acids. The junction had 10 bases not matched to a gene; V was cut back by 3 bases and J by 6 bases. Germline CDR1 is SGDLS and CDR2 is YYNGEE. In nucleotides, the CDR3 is TGTGCCAGCAGCGCTCCAGACAGGGGCGGAGATGGCTACACCTTC. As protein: CASSAPDRGGDGYTF.

The CDR3: CASSFGGTLDNEQFF. The CDR3 nucleotides read TGTGCCAGCAGTTTTGGCGGGACTCTAGACAATGAGCAGTTCTTC. V is TRBV12-3 or TRBV12-4 and J is TRBJ2-1; a possible D gene is TRBD2 (6 bases). Trimming pared 3 bases from V and 5 bases from J, leaving 14 bases between. This CDR3 is built from 15 residues.

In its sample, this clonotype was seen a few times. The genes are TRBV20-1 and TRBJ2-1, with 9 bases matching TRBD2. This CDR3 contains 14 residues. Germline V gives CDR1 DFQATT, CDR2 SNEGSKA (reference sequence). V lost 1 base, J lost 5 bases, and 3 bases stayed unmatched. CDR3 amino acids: CSARGLAEHNEQFF. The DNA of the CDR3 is TGCAGTGCTAGAGGACTAGCGGAGCACAATGAGCAGTTCTTC.

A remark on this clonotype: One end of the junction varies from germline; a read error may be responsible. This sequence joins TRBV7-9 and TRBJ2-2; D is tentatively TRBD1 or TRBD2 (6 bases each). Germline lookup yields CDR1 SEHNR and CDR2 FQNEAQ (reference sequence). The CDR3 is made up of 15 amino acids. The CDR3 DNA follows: TGTGCCACACGAGGGGGGACACCCAACACCGGGGCGCTGTTTTTT. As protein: CATRGGTPNTGALFF.

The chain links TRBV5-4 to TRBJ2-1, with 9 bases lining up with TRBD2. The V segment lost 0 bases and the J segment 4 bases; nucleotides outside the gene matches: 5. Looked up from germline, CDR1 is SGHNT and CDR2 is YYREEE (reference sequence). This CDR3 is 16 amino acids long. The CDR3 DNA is TGTGCCAGCAGCTTGGGTATGCGGGAGGGTTACAATGAGCAGTTCTTC. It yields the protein CASSLGMREGYNEQFF.

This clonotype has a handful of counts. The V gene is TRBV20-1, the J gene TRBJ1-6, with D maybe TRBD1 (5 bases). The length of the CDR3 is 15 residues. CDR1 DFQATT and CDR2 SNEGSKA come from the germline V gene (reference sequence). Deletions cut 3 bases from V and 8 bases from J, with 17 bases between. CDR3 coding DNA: TGCAGTGCTAGGGTCGGGGGAGCGGGCTATTCACCCCTCCACTTT. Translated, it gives CSARVGGAGYSPLHF.

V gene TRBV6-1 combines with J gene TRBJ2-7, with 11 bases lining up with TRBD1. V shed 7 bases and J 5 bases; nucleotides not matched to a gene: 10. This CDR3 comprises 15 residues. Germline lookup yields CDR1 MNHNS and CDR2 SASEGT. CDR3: CASKDRGRVGDEQYF. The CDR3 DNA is TGTGCCAGCAAGGACAGGGGGCGCGTCGGGGACGAGCAGTACTTC.

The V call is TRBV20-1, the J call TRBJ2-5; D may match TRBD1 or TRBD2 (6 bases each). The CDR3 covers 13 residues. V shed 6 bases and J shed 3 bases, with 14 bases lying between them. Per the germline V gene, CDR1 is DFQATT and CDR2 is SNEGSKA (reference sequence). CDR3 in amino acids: CSATSGAEETQYF. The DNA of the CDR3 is TGCAGTGCAACGTCGGGGGCAGAAGAGACCCAGTACTTC.

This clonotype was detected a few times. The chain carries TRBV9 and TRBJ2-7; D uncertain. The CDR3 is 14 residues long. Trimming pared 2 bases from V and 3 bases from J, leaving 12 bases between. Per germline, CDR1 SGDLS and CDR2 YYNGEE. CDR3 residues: CASSVMAGSYEQYF. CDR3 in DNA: TGTGCCAGCAGCGTCATGGCCGGCAGCTACGAGCAGTACTTC.

The CDR3 loop is CASSPRLGRSYEQYF. CDR3 nucleotide sequence: TGTGCCAGCAGCCCGAGGCTTGGGCGGTCGTACGAGCAGTACTTC. The rearrangement links TRBV6-5 to TRBJ2-7; D remains ambiguous. Between the trimmed V and J ends, which lost 6 bases and 4 bases, there was a span of 19 bases. CDR3 size: 15 residues. The germline gives CDR1 MNHEY, CDR2 SVGAGI.

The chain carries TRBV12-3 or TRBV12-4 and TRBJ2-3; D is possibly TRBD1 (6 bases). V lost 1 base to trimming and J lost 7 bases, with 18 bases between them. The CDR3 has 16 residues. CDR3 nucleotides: TGTGCCAGCAGTTTAGATCCTAGACAGGATTATAATACGCAGTATTTT. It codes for CASSLDPRQDYNTQYF.